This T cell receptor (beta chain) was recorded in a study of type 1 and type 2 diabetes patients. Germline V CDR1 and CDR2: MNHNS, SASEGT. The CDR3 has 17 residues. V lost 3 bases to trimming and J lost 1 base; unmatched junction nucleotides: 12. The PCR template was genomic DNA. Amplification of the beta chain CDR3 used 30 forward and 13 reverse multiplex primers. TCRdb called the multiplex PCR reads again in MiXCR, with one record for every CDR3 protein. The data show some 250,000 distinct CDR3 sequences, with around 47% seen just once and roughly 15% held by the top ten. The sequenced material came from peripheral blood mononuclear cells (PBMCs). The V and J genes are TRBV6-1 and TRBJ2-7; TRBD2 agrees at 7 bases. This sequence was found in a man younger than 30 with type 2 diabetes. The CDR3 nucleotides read TGTGCCAGCAGTGATAACGGGGGGTTCGCACAATCCTACGAGCAGTACTTC. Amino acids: CASSDNGGFAQSYEQYF.